The entry below gives a single T cell receptor beta chain sequence along with its context. The source of the sample is a study of T cell responses to AZD1222 COVID-19 vaccine. Profiling relied on immunoSEQ multiplex PCR, and the TCRdb table lists in-frame clones only, not all of them. Altogether 92,000 or so clones are present, 90% being singletons, with the ten largest covering about 28%. The sequence was collected from an adult in good health. The sample was peripheral blood, taken on day 0 of AZD1222 vaccination.

The CDR3 coding sequence is TGTGCCAGCAGCCCAAGCGGCCCTACCGCAGATACGCAGTATTTT. It is translated as CASSPSGPTADTQYF. The chain has TRBV7-3 and TRBJ2-3; D may be TRBD2 (5 bases). The V gene lost 5 bases and the J gene lost 4 bases, with 16 bases spanning the gap. The CDR3 sequence is 15 residues long. Germline V CDR1 and CDR2: SGHTA, FQGTGA.